This T cell receptor beta chain was identified during a study of patients and donors after allogeneic stem cell transplantation. MiXCR, applied by TCRdb to the RT-PCR reads, yields one record per CDR3 protein. The sample records about 150,000 distinct CDR3 sequences, approximately 37% being singletons. Germline lookup yields CDR1 SGHRS and CDR2 YFSETQ. Trimming cost V 0 bases and J 1 base, with 7 bases left between them. The CDR3 runs 15 residues. The sample was blood, either unsorted or a sorted T cell fraction (not recorded which). The chain links TRBV5-1 to TRBJ2-2, with D uncertain. The receptor's source is a human donor who was either an allogeneic HSCT recipient or a stem cell or donor lymphocyte infusion donor (not recorded which). It is not recorded whose cells these are; they may come from a transplant donor. CDR3 bases: TGCGCCAGCAGCTTGGATCGACAGAACACCGGGGAGCTGTTTTTT. Translated: CASSLDRQNTGELFF.